This is a list of T cell receptor beta chains from one sample in a study of OX40 agonist ivuxolimab in advanced cancers. Data came from immunoSEQ multiplex PCR; TCRdb stores just in-frame clones and leaves some out. The sample includes around 92,000 clones, 85% to 95% seen only once; the top ten take 0.26%. The sample was CD4+ or CD8+ T cells sorted from blood, taken in a trial of the OX40 agonist ivuxolimab. The receptors were gathered from an adult with an advanced solid tumor such as melanoma, head and neck, liver or kidney cancer. CDR3s leave out the opening cysteine and the closing phenylalanine or tryptophan.

j_call | cdr3_length | v_call | cdr3_aa
TRBJ2-1 | 13 | TRBV6-1 | ASSGGTDSYNEQF
TRBJ2-1 | 13 | TRBV5-6 | ASSYGGMSINEQF
TRBJ2-2 | 14 | TRBV7-2 | ASSLFPQGRAGELF
TRBJ2-7 | 14 | TRBV19 | ASSIGASGMPYEQY
TRBJ2-5 | 14 | TRBV4-1 | ASSPGPAQGGETQY
TRBJ2-3 | 11 | TRBV10-3 | AISGPRTDTQY
TRBJ2-7 | 12 | TRBV5-1 | ASSLAGGSYEQY
TRBJ1-3 | 13 | TRBV10-3 | AISEVLGQGNTIY
TRBJ1-3 | 10 | TRBV19 | ASSIRGNTIY
TRBJ1-2 | 14 | TRBV25-1 | ASSEIPTGSRYGYT
TRBJ1-5 | 13 | TRBV4-3 | ASSQEWARNQPQH
TRBJ1-4 | 10 | TRBV19 | ASSIGFEKLF
TRBJ1-2 | 13 | TRBV5-1 | ASSSAGTGFWGYT
TRBJ2-7 | 11 | TRBV5-8 | ASSLERDYEQY
TRBJ1-1 | 10 | TRBV28 | ASSSRGTEAF
TRBJ1-1 | 11 | TRBV7-9 | ASSQKGGTEAF
TRBJ1-5 | 13 | TRBV7-8 | ASSLGRQGRQPQH
TRBJ2-3 | 12 | TRBV11-1 | ASSLNSGIDTQY
TRBJ2-3 | 12 | TRBV29-1 | SVERTASTDTQY
TRBJ1-1 | 12 | TRBV28 | ASSSWGTGTEAF
TRBJ1-2 | 11 | TRBV28 | ASSLWGASGYT
TRBJ1-5 | 13 | TRBV6-5 | ASNKGPGLVQPQH